Each of the 23 T cell receptor beta chains below was sequenced from the same sample in a study of T cells after posttransplantation cyclophosphamide. Repertoires were generated with immunoSEQ multiplex PCR, while TCRdb's copy carries only in-frame clones and drops some. Of a few thousand clones in the sample, roughly three quarters were seen once. Treatment was busulfan-fludarabine conditioning, a marrow graft, and cyclophosphamide on days +3 and +4. The sequences come from PBMCs, collected about 190 days after allogeneic stem cell transplant with posttransplant cyclophosphamide. The origin of the receptors is a male patient aged 60-69 years who received an allogeneic stem cell transplant from a related donor and was CMV-positive. A share of the T cells may be of graft donor origin.

The rearrangement uses TRBV7-2 and TRBJ2-7; D ambiguous. The CDR3 spans 15 residues. Germline V gene lookup returns CDR1 SGHTA and CDR2 FQGNSA. V was cut by 6 bases and J by 2 bases, with 17 bases left in between. Written as DNA, the CDR3 is TGTGCCAGCAGTACCGCTGCTGATACAGCCTACGAGCAGTACTTC. Translation: CASSTAADTAYEQYF.

The V and J genes are TRBV7-8 and TRBJ2-1; 9 nucleotides agree with TRBD2. V shed 5 bases, J shed 6 bases, and the junction held 8 bases outside the gene matches. Germline V lookup: CDR1 SGHVS, CDR2 FQNEAQ. CDR3 length equals 15 residues. The CDR3 reads CASSRRLADLNEQFF. The CDR3 coding sequence is TGTGCCAGCAGCCGCCGACTAGCGGACCTCAATGAGCAGTTCTTC.

The V and J genes are TRBV6-1 and TRBJ2-7; D perhaps matches TRBD1 (5 bases). This CDR3 contains 12 residues. V gave up 6 bases and J gave up 6 bases, with 12 bases separating them. Germline V gene sequence: CDR1 MNHNS, CDR2 SASEGT. CDR3 loop: CASRPPQGEQYV. Here the CDR3 DNA reads TGTGCCAGCAGACCCCCCCAGGGCGAGCAGTACGTC.

This clone was counted between two and nine times. The chain recombines TRBV6-6 with TRBJ1-4; D is unresolved. CDR1 is MNHNY, CDR2 SVGAGI, per germline (reference sequence). The ends were cut back, 6 bases at V and 7 bases at J, with 18 bases in the middle. The CDR3 runs 15 residues. CDR3 DNA: TGTGCCAGCAGCCGTAGGGCCTCGGGGAGTGAAAAACTGTTTTTT. As protein: CASSRRASGSEKLFF.

The chain carries TRBV7-2 and TRBJ2-6; D may be TRBD1 (6 bases). Looked up from germline, CDR1 is SGHTA and CDR2 is FQGNSA. The V and J ends lost 2 bases and 1 base respectively, with 12 bases between them. This CDR3 spans 17 amino acids. This chain's CDR3 is CASSLQGNPSGANVLTF. The DNA of the CDR3 is TGTGCCAGCAGCTTACAGGGGAACCCGTCTGGGGCCAACGTCCTGACTTTC.

This clone was detected only once. This chain uses TRBV19 with TRBJ2-5, with D possibly matching TRBD2 (6 bases). This CDR3 region has 13 residues. Germline V CDR1 and CDR2: LNHDA, SQIVND (reference sequence). The germline V and J ends were trimmed by 3 bases and 5 bases, with 10 bases remaining between them. Written as DNA, the CDR3 is TGTGCCAGTAGTATCGGGGGTAGCGAGACCCAGTACTTC. Protein sequence: CASSIGGSETQYF.

About this clone: An end of the junction differs from the germline gene, which may be a read error. Other DNA variants within this sample encode the same CDR3. The V call is TRBV7-9, the J call TRBJ1-6, with D possibly matching TRBD1 (6 bases). CDR1 and CDR2 from the germline V gene are SEHNR and FQNEAQ (reference sequence). This CDR3 has 15 residues. CDR3 residues: CASSLGTNYNSPLHF. The CDR3 DNA reads TGTGCCAGCAGCTTGGGGACAAACTATAATTCGCCCCTCCACTTT.

The rearrangement uses TRBV2 and TRBJ2-5; 12 bases match TRBD2. This CDR3 is built from 14 residues. Germline CDR1 SNHLY, CDR2 FYNNEI. After removal of 6 bases from V and 5 bases from J, the junction contained 4 bases not matched to a gene. Here the CDR3 reads CASRTSGSWETQYF. Written as DNA, the CDR3 is TGTGCCAGCAGGACTAGCGGGAGCTGGGAGACCCAGTACTTC.

The genes are TRBV9 and TRBJ2-2, with 10 bases that match TRBD2. Germline V gene data show CDR1 as SGDLS and CDR2 as YYNGEE. CDR3 length: 14 amino acids. V was clipped by 0 bases and J by 8 bases; unmatched bases: 1. The CDR3 is CASSVELAGGELFF. The CDR3 region has the DNA TGTGCCAGCAGCGTAGAACTAGCGGGAGGGGAGCTGTTTTTT.

V and J are TRBV2 and TRBJ1-1; a weak D match, TRBD1 (6 bases). The CDR3 contains 14 residues. Germline V CDR1 and CDR2: SNHLY, FYNNEI. Trimming pared 6 bases from V and 6 bases from J, leaving 17 bases between. CDR3 sequence: CASSLQGSGAEAFF. The CDR3 nucleotides are TGTGCCAGCAGCTTACAGGGTTCCGGGGCTGAAGCTTTCTTT.

This clone was seen a single time. V usage is TRBV28 and J usage is TRBJ1-5; D unclear. Trimming cost V 6 bases and J 2 bases, with 5 bases left between them. The germline CDR1 and CDR2 sequences are MDHEN and SYDVKM. This CDR3 has 12 residues. CDR3: CASSGGNQPQHF. CDR3 sequence (DNA): TGTGCCAGCAGCGGAGGCAATCAGCCCCAGCATTTT.

This chain uses TRBV5-1 with TRBJ1-4; D ambiguous. There are 15 residues in the CDR3. Germline V gene data show CDR1 as SGHRS and CDR2 as YFSETQ. The V and J ends lost 1 base and 4 bases respectively, with 11 bases between them. The CDR3 region is CASSLSVGSNEKLFF. In nucleotides, the CDR3 is TGCGCCAGCAGCTTGTCAGTAGGGAGTAATGAAAAACTGTTTTTT.

The chain recombines TRBV5-1 with TRBJ2-2; D is undetermined. The CDR3 totals 17 residues. Germline V gene lookup returns CDR1 SGHRS and CDR2 YFSETQ. Trimming took 0 bases from V and 1 from J, leaving 13 bases between them. The CDR3 sequence: CASSLAYGSGNTGELFF. The CDR3 DNA reads TGCGCCAGCAGCTTGGCCTACGGGTCCGGGAACACCGGGGAGCTGTTTTTT. Full variable domain (missing parts from reference TRBV5-1 and TRBJ2-2): KAGVTQTPRYLIKTRGQQVTLSCSPISGHRSVSWYQQTPGQGLQFLFEYFSETQRNKGNFPGRFSGRQFSNSRSEMNVSTLELGDSALYLCASSLAYGSGNTGELFFGEGSRLTVL.

This rearrangement joins TRBV29-1 to TRBJ1-2; D is perhaps TRBD1 (5 bases). CDR1 is SQVTM, CDR2 ANQGSEA, per germline. Between the trimmed V and J ends, which lost 5 bases and 2 bases, there was a span of 6 bases. The CDR3 runs 11 residues. CDR3 nucleotide sequence: TGCAGCGTTAACAGGAACTATGGCTACACCTTC. Encoded protein: CSVNRNYGYTF.

This sequence joins TRBV4-2 and TRBJ2-1, with D perhaps matching TRBD1 (5 bases). Germline V gene data show CDR1 as LGHNA and CDR2 as YNFKEQ. V lost 0 bases to trimming and J lost 9 bases, with 6 bases between them. This CDR3 comprises 12 residues. The DNA for the CDR3 is TGTGCCAGCAGCCAAGATGGGGCTGAGCAGTTCTTC. Translating gives CASSQDGAEQFF.

This clone has a handful of counts. The chain joins TRBV5-1 to TRBJ2-3, with D tentatively TRBD2 (6 bases). The germline CDR1 and CDR2 sequences are SGHRS and YFSETQ. The CDR3 totals 16 residues. Trimming pared 0 bases from V and 0 bases from J, leaving 11 bases between. CDR3 sequence reads: CASSLVASVSTDTQYF. Written as DNA, the CDR3 is TGCGCCAGCAGCTTGGTTGCTAGCGTAAGCACAGATACGCAGTATTTT.

The chain combines TRBV15 with TRBJ2-5, with TRBD2 as a possible D gene (5 bases). Germline values: CDR1 LNHNV, CDR2 YYDKDF (reference sequence). The V gene lost 0 bases and the J gene lost 1 base, with 12 bases spanning the gap. The length of the CDR3 is 16 residues. The CDR3 region has the DNA TGTGCCACCAGCAGAGATCTCGGAGCGGCCCAAGAGACCCAGTACTTC. Residues: CATSRDLGAAQETQYF.

The rearrangement joins TRBV18 to TRBJ1-1; 8 bases map to TRBD1. Per germline, CDR1 KGHSH and CDR2 LQKENI. With V trimmed by 3 bases and J by 0 bases, 6 bases remained unmatched. This CDR3 is 16 amino acids long. The chain's CDR3 is CASSPPTGGVNTEAFF. CDR3 bases: TGTGCCAGCTCACCCCCCACAGGGGGGGTGAACACTGAAGCTTTCTTT.

V gene TRBV4-3 combines with J gene TRBJ2-1; 11 bases map to TRBD2. The CDR3 loop spans 15 amino acids. Trimming at V came to 2 bases and at J to 5 bases, leaving 2 bases not matched to a gene. Per the germline V gene, CDR1 is LGHNA and CDR2 is YSLEER. This CDR3 reads CASSQTGLADNEQFF. The CDR3 DNA sequence: TGCGCCAGCAGCCAAACGGGACTAGCGGACAATGAGCAGTTCTTC.

The gene calls are TRBV28 and TRBJ2-1, with a tentative D call TRBD2 (6 bases). Germline V gene sequence: CDR1 MDHEN, CDR2 SYDVKM. There are 12 residues in the CDR3. V lost 8 bases to trimming and J lost 2 bases, with 7 bases between them. The CDR3 DNA is TGTGCCAGCGGAGGGGCCTACAATGAGCAGTTCTTC. It translates to CASGGAYNEQFF. The variable domain in full, with the rest retrieved from reference TRBV28 and TRBJ2-1, is DVKVTQSSRYLVKRTGEKVFLECVQDMDHENMFWYRQDPGLGLRLIYFSYDVKMKEKGDIPEGYSVSREKKERFSLILESASTNQTSMYLCASGGAYNEQFFGPGTRLTVL.

J is TRBJ1-1 and V is TRBV5-5; perhaps TRBD1 as D (6 bases). Trimming shortened V by 2 bases and J by 5 bases, and 16 bases separated the two germline ends. Germline V CDR1 and CDR2: SGHKS, YYEKEE (reference sequence). The CDR3 totals 15 residues. The CDR3 DNA reads as TGTGCCAGCAGCTTCGTTCCAGGGGCGCAAACTGAAGCTTTCTTT. Residues: CASSFVPGAQTEAFF.

The rearrangement uses TRBV4-1 and TRBJ2-1, with D possibly TRBD1 on 6 matching bases. CDR1 is MGHRA and CDR2 is YSYEKL in the germline V gene. The CDR3 is made up of 16 amino acids. Between the trimmed V and J ends, which lost 0 bases and 3 bases, there was a span of 12 bases. CDR3 amino acids: CASSQDHRAFYNEQFF. The CDR3 coding sequence is TGCGCCAGCAGCCAAGATCACAGGGCTTTCTACAATGAGCAGTTCTTC.

The chain couples TRBV9 to TRBJ1-3; maybe TRBD1 (5 bases). Germline CDR1 is SGDLS and CDR2 is YYNGEE. V was trimmed by 4 bases and J by 0 bases, leaving 14 bases between them. This CDR3 has 16 amino acids. The CDR3 bases are TGTGCCAGCAGCCCCTTGGGGGGTTACTCTGGAAACACCATATATTTT. Translation: CASSPLGGYSGNTIYF.